Each of the 14 T cell receptor beta chains below was sequenced from the same sample in a study of cytomegalovirus exposure and HLA in healthy donors (dated by TCRdb to between 2016 and 2019). Receptors were amplified or captured by the immunoSEQ multiplex PCR assay. The multiplex PCR relied on a mix of 60 forward primers for TCR Vbeta segments and 13 reverse primers for TCR Jbeta segments. TCRdb obtained this table from immuneACCESS and retained in-frame rearrangements with V and J assigned. These tables miss some clones; where compared with another copy, unresolved V genes account for less than half of the shortfall, and the remainder is unexplained. The sample yields around 50,000 clones; over 70% were counted once. Clones ranked in the top ten supply around 8.1% of the sample. The sequencing input was PBMCs. Every receptor here comes from a man aged 25-45 years in good health and CMV-seropositive.

This chain connects TRBV28 to TRBJ2-3, with D perhaps TRBD1 (5 bases). Germline CDR1 MDHEN, CDR2 SYDVKM. Trimming removed 4 bases at V and 2 bases at J, with 13 bases between. The CDR3 is made up of 15 amino acids. CDR3 coding DNA: TGTGCCAGCAGTTCCCCCCCAGGGCACACAGATACGCAGTATTTT. This encodes CASSSPPGHTDTQYF.

The rearrangement joins TRBV5-1 to TRBJ2-5; TRBD2 aligns across 7 bases. The V gene end was trimmed by 4 bases and the J gene end by 1 base; junction bases not matched to a gene: 19. The CDR3 consists of 19 residues. Germline V gene data show CDR1 as SGHRS and CDR2 as YFSETQ. The CDR3 here is CASSGGTKTGPLAQETQYF. In nucleotides, the CDR3 is TGCGCCAGCAGCGGGGGGACTAAAACAGGCCCCTTGGCCCAAGAGACCCAGTACTTC.

J is TRBJ1-2 and V is TRBV5-1; 7 positions match TRBD1. This CDR3 is 13 amino acids long. V trimming: 0 bases; J trimming: 7 bases; junction bases outside the gene matches: 3. CDR1 SGHRS and CDR2 YFSETQ come from the germline V gene. This CDR3 is CASSLGDSGGYTF. The CDR3 nucleotides read TGCGCCAGCAGCTTGGGGGACAGCGGTGGCTACACCTTC.

CDR3 DNA: TGTGCCAGCAGTGAGCGGGGGAGCACCGGGGAGCTGTTTTTT. It encodes CASSERGSTGELFF. V is TRBV6-4 and J is TRBJ2-2; TRBD2 matches at 7 bases. The germline CDR1 and CDR2 sequences are MRHNA and SNTAGT. This CDR3 has 14 residues. The junction had 2 bases not matched to a gene; V was cut back by 3 bases and J by 4 bases.

The CDR3 DNA is TGTGCCTGGAGTGTACAGGCACTCATCCAAGAGACCCAGTACTTC. It translates to CAWSVQALIQETQYF. The gene calls are TRBV30 and TRBJ2-5; weak D call: TRBD1 (5 bases). The CDR3 length is 15 residues. V gave up 0 bases and J gave up 1 base, with 12 bases separating them. Per the germline V gene, CDR1 is GTSNPN and CDR2 is SVGIG (reference sequence).

The chain couples TRBV14 to TRBJ1-2, with D unresolved. Germline loops: CDR1 SGHDN, CDR2 FVKESK. The CDR3 length is 14 residues. V was cut by 1 base and J by 1 base, with 7 bases left in between. The CDR3 DNA follows: TGTGCCAGCAGCCAAGTCGGGGTTAACTATGGCTACACCTTC. It encodes CASSQVGVNYGYTF.

The chain carries TRBV27 and TRBJ1-2, with D uncertain. CDR1 is MNHEY, CDR2 SMNVEV, per germline (reference sequence). Trimming shortened V by 6 bases and J by 4 bases, and 12 bases separated the two germline ends. The CDR3 spans 13 residues. CDR3 in DNA: TGTGCCAGCAGGCTGGGAGGTGGCTATGGCTACACCTTC. As protein: CASRLGGGYGYTF.

The rearrangement joins TRBV5-1 to TRBJ2-7; possible D gene TRBD1, 5 bases. V gave up 2 bases and J gave up 2 bases, with 8 bases separating them. Germline V lookup: CDR1 SGHRS, CDR2 YFSETQ. The CDR3 extends over 13 amino acids. The CDR3 DNA reads as TGCGCCAGCAGCTTTCGACAGACCTACGAGCAGTACTTC. It encodes CASSFRQTYEQYF.

This chain uses TRBV10-1 with TRBJ1-1; D is possibly TRBD1 (5 bases). This CDR3 comprises 13 residues. Germline V gene data show CDR1 as WNHNN and CDR2 as SYGVQD (reference sequence). V was clipped by 6 bases and J by 3 bases, with 11 bases between them. As DNA, the CDR3 is TGCGCCAGCAGCACAGGCCCCTACACTGAAGCTTTCTTT. This codes for CASSTGPYTEAFF.

This clone was counted between two and nine times. The CDR3 region has the DNA TGTGCCAGCAGTGAATCGGGGCCAGGGGTGGACGGCTACACCTTC. Protein product: CASSESGPGVDGYTF. This chain joins TRBV25-1 and TRBJ1-2; the D gene is possibly TRBD1 (6 bases). CDR1 and CDR2 from the germline V gene are MGHDK and SYGVNS. Trimming stripped 1 base from V and 8 bases from J, with 17 bases between. The CDR3 runs to 15 residues.

This chain uses TRBV18 with TRBJ1-1; D call uncertain. Germline V CDR1 and CDR2: KGHSH, LQKENI. V was clipped by 3 bases and J by 7 bases, with 12 bases between them. The CDR3 sequence is 13 residues long. For the CDR3, the DNA is TGTGCCAGCTCACCGTTCGAGGGAGATGAAGCTTTCTTT. Its protein is CASSPFEGDEAFF. The entire variable domain, with the rest obtained from reference TRBV18 and TRBJ1-1, is as follows: NAGVMQNPRHLVRRRGQEARLRCSPMKGHSHVYWYRQLPEEGLKFMVYLQKENIIDESGMPKERFSAEFPKEGPSILRIQQVVRGDSAAYFCASSPFEGDEAFFGQGTRLTVV.

The sample holds a few counts of this clone. The V call is TRBV4-1, the J call TRBJ1-3, with 7 nucleotides matching TRBD1. Germline values: CDR1 MGHRA, CDR2 YSYEKL. V lost 3 bases and J lost 4; bases outside the gene matches: 0. This CDR3 is built from 13 residues. The CDR3 loop reads CASSQTGGNTIYF. The DNA of the CDR3 is TGCGCCAGCAGCCAGACAGGGGGAAACACCATATATTTT.

This chain links TRBV19 with TRBJ2-5; TRBD1 might be the D (7 bases). CDR3 length: 15 amino acids. Germline V gene sequence: CDR1 LNHDA, CDR2 SQIVND (reference sequence). Trimming stripped 3 bases from V and 6 bases from J, with 17 bases between. Here the CDR3 DNA reads TGTGCCAGTAGTATGGGGCAGGGGGGTACGAAGACCCAGTACTTC. It yields the protein CASSMGQGGTKTQYF.

This rearrangement joins TRBV20-1 to TRBJ1-2; D uncertain. The germline gives CDR1 DFQATT, CDR2 SNEGSKA (reference sequence). CDR3 size: 11 residues. Trimming pared 6 bases from V and 10 bases from J, leaving 15 bases between. This chain's CDR3 is CSARIQNPYTF. CDR3 DNA: TGCAGTGCCCGAATACAGAACCCCTACACCTTC.